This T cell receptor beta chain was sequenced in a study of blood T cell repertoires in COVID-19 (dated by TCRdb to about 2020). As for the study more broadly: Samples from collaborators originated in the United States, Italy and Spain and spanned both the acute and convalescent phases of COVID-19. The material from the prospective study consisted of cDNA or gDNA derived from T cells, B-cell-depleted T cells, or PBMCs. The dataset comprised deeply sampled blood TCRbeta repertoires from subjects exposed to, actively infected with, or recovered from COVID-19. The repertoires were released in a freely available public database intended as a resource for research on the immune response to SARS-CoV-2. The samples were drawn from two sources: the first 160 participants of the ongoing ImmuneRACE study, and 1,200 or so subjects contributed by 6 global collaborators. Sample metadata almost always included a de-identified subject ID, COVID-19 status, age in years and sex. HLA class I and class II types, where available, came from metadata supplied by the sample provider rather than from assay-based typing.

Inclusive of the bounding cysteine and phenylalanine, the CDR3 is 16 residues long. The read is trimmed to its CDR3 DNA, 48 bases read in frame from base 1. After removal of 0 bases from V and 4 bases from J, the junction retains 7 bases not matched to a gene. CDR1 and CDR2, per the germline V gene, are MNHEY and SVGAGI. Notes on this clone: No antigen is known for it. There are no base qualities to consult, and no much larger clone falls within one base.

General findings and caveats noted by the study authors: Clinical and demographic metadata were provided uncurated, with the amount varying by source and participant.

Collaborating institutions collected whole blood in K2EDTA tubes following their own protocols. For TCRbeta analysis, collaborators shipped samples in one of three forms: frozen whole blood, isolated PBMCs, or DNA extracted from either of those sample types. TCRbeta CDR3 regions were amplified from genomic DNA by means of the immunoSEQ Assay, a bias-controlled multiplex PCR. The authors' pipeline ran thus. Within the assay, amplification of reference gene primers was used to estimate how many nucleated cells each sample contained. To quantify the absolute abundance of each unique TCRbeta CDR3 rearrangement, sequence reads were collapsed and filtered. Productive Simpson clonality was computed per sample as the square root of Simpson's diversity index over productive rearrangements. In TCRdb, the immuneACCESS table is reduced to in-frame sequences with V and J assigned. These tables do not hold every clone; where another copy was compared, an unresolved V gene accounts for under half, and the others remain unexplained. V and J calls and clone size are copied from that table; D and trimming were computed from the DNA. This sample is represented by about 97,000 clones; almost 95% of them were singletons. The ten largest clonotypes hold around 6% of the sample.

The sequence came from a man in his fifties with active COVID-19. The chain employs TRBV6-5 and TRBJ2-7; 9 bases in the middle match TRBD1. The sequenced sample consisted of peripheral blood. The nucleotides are TGTGCCAGCAGTTACTCTGGGACAGGGATTATGTACGAGCAGTACTTC. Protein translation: CASSYSGTGIMYEQYF.